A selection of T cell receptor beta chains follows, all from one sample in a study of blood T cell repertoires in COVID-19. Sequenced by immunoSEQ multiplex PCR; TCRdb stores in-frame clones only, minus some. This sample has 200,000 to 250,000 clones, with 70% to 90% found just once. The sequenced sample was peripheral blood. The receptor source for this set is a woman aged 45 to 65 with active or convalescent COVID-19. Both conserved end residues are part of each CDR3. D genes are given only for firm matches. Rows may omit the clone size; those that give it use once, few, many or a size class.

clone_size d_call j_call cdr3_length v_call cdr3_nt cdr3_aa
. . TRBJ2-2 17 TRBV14 TGTGCCAGCAGCCAAGAGGAAATGCACCCCGGGACCGGGGAGCTGTTTTTT CASSQEEMHPGTGELFF
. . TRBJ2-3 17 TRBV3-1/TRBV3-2 TGTGCCAGCAGCCAAGATGGGCGGAGGGGGGGAGAAGATACGCAGTATTTT CASSQDGRRGGEDTQYF
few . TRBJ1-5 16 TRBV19 TGTGCCAGTAGTATAGATGGGACACTCAGCAATCAGCCCCAGCATTTT CASSIDGTLSNQPQHF
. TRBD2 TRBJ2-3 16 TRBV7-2 TGTGCCAGCAGCGGCCCCGGGACTAGCCGCACAGATACGCAGTATTTT CASSGPGTSRTDTQYF
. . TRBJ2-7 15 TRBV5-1 TGCGCCAGCAGTTCCCTGGGGGGAGTTGGGTACGAGCAGTACTTC CASSSLGGVGYEQYF
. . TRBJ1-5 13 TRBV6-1 TGTGCCAGCAGTGAAGCCTCCCGCCTATCCCAGCATTTT CASSEASRLSQHF
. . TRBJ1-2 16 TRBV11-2 TGTGCCAGCAGTAGAAATTTAGTTGGCGGGAACTATGGCTACACCTTC CASSRNLVGGNYGYTF
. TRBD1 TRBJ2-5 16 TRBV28 TGTGCCAGCAGCCGCCTTTGGGACAGTGAAATAGAGACCCAGTACTTC CASSRLWDSEIETQYF
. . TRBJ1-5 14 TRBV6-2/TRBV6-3 TGTGCCAGCAGTTACGGGGGGGCAGGTCAGCCCCAGCATTTT CASSYGGAGQPQHF
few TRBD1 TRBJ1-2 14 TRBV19 TGTGCCAGTAGTATGAGGACAGGGAACTATGGCTACACCTTC CASSMRTGNYGYTF
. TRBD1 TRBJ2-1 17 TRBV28 TGTGCCAGCAGCAGAGCGTCGACAGGGGACTTCTACAATGAGCAGTTCTTC CASSRASTGDFYNEQFF
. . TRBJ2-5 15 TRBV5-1 TGCGCCAGCAGCTTGGCCGTCGGGTTCAGCGAGACCCAGTACTTC CASSLAVGFSETQYF
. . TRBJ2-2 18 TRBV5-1 TGCGCCAGCAGCTTGGGGGATCGGGCAGGGCTTAACACCGGGGAGCTGTTTTTT CASSLGDRAGLNTGELFF
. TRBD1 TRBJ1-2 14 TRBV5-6 TGTGCCAGCAGCTCTGGGACAGCGGTATATGGCTACACCTTC CASSSGTAVYGYTF